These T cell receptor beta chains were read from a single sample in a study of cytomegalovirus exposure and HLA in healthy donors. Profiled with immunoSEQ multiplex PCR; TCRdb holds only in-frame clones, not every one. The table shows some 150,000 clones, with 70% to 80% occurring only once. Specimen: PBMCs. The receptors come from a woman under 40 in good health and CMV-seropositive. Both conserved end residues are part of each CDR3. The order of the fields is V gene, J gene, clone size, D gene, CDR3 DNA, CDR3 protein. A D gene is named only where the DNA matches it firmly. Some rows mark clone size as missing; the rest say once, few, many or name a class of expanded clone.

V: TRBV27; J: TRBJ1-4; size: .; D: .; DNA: TGTGCCAGCAGTTTATCGCGGCAGGGTAGTGAAAAACTGTTTTTT; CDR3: CASSLSRQGSEKLFF
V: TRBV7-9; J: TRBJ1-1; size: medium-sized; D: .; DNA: TGTGCCAGCAGACCCAAGGAGAGACTAAACACTGAAGCTTTCTTT; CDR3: CASRPKERLNTEAFF
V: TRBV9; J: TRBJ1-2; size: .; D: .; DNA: TGTGCCAGCAGCGCTCCGGGGGGCTACACCTTC; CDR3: CASSAPGGYTF
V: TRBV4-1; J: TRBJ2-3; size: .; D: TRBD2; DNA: TGCGCCAGCAGCCAAGGACTAGCGGGAGGCCGCACAGATACGCAGTATTTT; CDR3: CASSQGLAGGRTDTQYF
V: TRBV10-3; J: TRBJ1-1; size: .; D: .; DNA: TGTGCCATCAGTGTTTCCAGGAACACTGAAGCTTTCTTT; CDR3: CAISVSRNTEAFF
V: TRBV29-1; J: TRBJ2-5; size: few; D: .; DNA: TGCAGCGCCGGAGACGGGAGAGAGACCCAGTACTTC; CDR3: CSAGDGRETQYF
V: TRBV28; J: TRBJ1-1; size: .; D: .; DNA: TGTGCCAGCAGTTTTCAGGGTTTTAGCACTGAAGCTTTCTTT; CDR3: CASSFQGFSTEAFF
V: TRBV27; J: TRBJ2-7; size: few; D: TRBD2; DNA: TGTGCCAGCAGTCCCTTACGGGAGGTTCACTACGAGCAGTACTTC; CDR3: CASSPLREVHYEQYF
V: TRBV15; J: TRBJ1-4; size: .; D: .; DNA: TGTGCCACCAGCAGAGGTGTGGACTCACTTAATGAAAAACTGTTTTTT; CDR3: CATSRGVDSLNEKLFF
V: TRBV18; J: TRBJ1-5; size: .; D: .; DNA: TGTGCCAGCTCTCCAAGCAGGACAGATAATCAGCCCCAGCATTTT; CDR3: CASSPSRTDNQPQHF
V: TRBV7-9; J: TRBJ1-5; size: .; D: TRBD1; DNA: TGTGCCAGCAGCAATATGGGACAGTCCAATCAGCCCCAGCATTTT; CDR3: CASSNMGQSNQPQHF
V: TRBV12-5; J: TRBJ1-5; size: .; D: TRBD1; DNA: TGTGCTAGTGGTTCCACAAAATATCGACAGGGTACCAATCAGCCCCAGCATTTT; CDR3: CASGSTKYRQGTNQPQHF
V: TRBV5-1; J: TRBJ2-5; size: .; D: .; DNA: TGCGCCAGCAGCTTGATAAACGGAGGGGCGGAGACCCAGTACTTC; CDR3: CASSLINGGAETQYF
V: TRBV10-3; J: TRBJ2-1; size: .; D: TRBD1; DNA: TGTGCCATCGCTACACAGGGGACACAGTTCTTC; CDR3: CAIATQGTQFF
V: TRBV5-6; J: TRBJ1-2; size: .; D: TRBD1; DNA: TGTGCCAGCAGCCTCTCCGGGACAGGCTTTGGTCACGGCTACACCTTC; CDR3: CASSLSGTGFGHGYTF
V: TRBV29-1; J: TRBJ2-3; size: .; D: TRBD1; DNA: TGCAGCGCCCCGGGACAGGGGGCCACAGATACGCAGTATTTT; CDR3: CSAPGQGATDTQYF
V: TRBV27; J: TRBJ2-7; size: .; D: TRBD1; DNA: TGTGCCAGCAGCTCGAGACAGGGGGGAAACTACGAGCAGTACTTC; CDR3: CASSSRQGGNYEQYF
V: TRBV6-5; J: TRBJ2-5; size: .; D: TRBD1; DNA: TGTGCCAGCAGTTACGAGGGGGCGGAGACCCAGTACTTC; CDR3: CASSYEGAETQYF
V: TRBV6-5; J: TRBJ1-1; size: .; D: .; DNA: TGTGCCAGTCATCAGACGGGAACTGAAGCTTTCTTT; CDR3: CASHQTGTEAFF
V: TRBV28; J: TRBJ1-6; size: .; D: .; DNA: TGTGCCAGCAGTTTACCCACTCAGGGTGTCGGTTCACCCCTCCACTTT; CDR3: CASSLPTQGVGSPLHF
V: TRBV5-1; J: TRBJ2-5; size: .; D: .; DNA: TGCGCCAGCAGCTTACAAAGGCAGGGGGAGACCCAGTACTTC; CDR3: CASSLQRQGETQYF
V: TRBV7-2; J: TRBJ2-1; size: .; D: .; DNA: TGTGCCAGCAGCTCCCTAAGAAGGGGAAGATACAATGAGCAGTTCTTC; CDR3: CASSSLRRGRYNEQFF
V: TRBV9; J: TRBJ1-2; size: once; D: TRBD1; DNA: TGTGCCAGCAGCGTAGGAGGGACAGGGTATGGCTACACCTTC; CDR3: CASSVGGTGYGYTF
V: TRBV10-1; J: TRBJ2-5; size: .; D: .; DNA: TGCGCCAGCACTCCGGCTCGGGGAGGGACCCAGTACTTC; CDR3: CASTPARGGTQYF
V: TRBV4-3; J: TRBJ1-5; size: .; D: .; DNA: TGCGCCAGCAGCCAAGACGCGGTAAGCAATCAGCCCCAGCATTTT; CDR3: CASSQDAVSNQPQHF
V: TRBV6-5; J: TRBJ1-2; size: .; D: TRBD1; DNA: TGTGCCAGCAGTCCATCACAGGGGGTCTATGGCTACACCTTC; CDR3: CASSPSQGVYGYTF
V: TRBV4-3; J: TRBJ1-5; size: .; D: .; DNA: TGCGCCAGCAGCCAAGATTACAGAGCTGACAGATATAGCAATCAGCCCCAGCATTTT; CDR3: CASSQDYRADRYSNQPQHF
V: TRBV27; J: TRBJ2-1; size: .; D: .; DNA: TGTGCCAGCAGTGCCCAAAAGGGGTCGAGCTCCTACAATGAGCAGTTCTTC; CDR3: CASSAQKGSSSYNEQFF
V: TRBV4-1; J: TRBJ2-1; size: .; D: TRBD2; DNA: TGCGCCAGCAGCCAAGTATGGACTAGCGGGAGTGGTAATGAGCAGTTCTTC; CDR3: CASSQVWTSGSGNEQFF
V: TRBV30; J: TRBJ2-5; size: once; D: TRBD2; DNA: TGTGCCTGGAGTGGTCGGCTGGGGGGGGGAGAGACCCAGTACTTC; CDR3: CAWSGRLGGGETQYF
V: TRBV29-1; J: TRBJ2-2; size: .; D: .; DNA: TGCAGCGTTGAAGCGGTGAACACCGGGGAGCTGTTTTTT; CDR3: CSVEAVNTGELFF
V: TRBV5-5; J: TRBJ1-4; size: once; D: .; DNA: TGTGCCAGCAGCTTGGACAGGAGTAATGAAAAACTGTTTTTT; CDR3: CASSLDRSNEKLFF
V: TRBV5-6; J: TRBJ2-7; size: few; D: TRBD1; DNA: TGTGCCAGCAGCTTGCGACAGGGTAACTCCTACGAGCAGTACTTC; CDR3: CASSLRQGNSYEQYF
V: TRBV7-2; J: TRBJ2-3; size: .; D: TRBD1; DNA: TGTGCCAGCAGCTTAGTGAGGGTGGGACAGGGGGCGAGTAGTACGCAGTATTTT; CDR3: CASSLVRVGQGASSTQYF
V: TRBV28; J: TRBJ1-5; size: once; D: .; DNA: TGTGCCAGCAGCCCCCGGGGGCCCCAGCATTTT; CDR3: CASSPRGPQHF
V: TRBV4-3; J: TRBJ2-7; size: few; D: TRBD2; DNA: TGCGCCAGCAGCCAAGATACTAGCGGCGCCTACGAGCAGTACTTC; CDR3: CASSQDTSGAYEQYF
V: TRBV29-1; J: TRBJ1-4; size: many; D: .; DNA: TGCAGCGTTGAAGATAATAGTTCGAGGGTGTTTTTT; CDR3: CSVEDNSSRVFF
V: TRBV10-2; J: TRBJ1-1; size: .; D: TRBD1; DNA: TGCGCCAGCAGTGAGCGGACAGGGTGGACTGAAGCTTTCTTT; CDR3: CASSERTGWTEAFF
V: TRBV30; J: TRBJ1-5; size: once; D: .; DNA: TGTGCCTGGAGTGTACCTATGGTCTATCAGCCCCAGCATTTT; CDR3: CAWSVPMVYQPQHF
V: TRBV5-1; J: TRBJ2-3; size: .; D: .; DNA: TGCGCCAGCAGCGCTAGGGGCCCAGATACGCAGTATTTT; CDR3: CASSARGPDTQYF